This T cell receptor (beta chain) emerged from a study of blood T cells in healthy people across ages. About this clonotype itself: The antigen is undetermined.

Combining a sample-barcoded 5' primer with a J-beta primer mix, a second PCR ran for roughly 7 to 12 cycles. Each sample provided no less than 2.5 million CDR3-containing paired-end reads. TCRdb itself ran the 5' RACE reads through MiXCR, one entry per CDR3 protein. The table includes 1.5 million to 2 million distinct CDR3 sequences, around half detected once. Findings and limits, study-wide: In long-lived donors, naive CD4+ cell counts and diversity exceeded those of aged donors. Measured against age, TCR beta diversity per million T cells decreased in a roughly linear manner.

Trimming removed 0 bases at V and 0 bases at J, with 10 bases between. Per the germline V gene, CDR1 is ENHRY and CDR2 is SYGVKD. There are 16 residues in the CDR3. The chain has TRBV10-3 and TRBJ2-3; no firm D call. This clonotype was obtained from a woman aged 35 to 49 in good health. The sample taken for sequencing was blood. CDR3 nucleotide sequence: TGTGCCATCAGTGAGTCAGGACGAACGAGCACAGATACGCAGTATTTT. This gives the protein CAISESGRTSTDTQYF.